The 32 T cell receptor beta chains listed next were all sequenced from one sample in a study of blood T cell repertoires in COVID-19. The repertoire was sequenced with immunoSEQ multiplex PCR; TCRdb's copy has only in-frame clones and lacks some. Seen here are 200,000 or so clones, approximately 84% observed once, and the top ten hold approximately 5.1%. Material: peripheral blood. The receptor set was obtained from a woman between 65 and 79 years old with active or convalescent COVID-19.

V gene TRBV24-1 combines with J gene TRBJ2-3, with D maybe TRBD2 (5 bases). The V end lost 3 bases, the J end lost 3 bases, and 12 bases lay between the germline ends. CDR3 size: 15 residues. Per the germline V gene, CDR1 is KGHDR and CDR2 is SFDVKD. Here the CDR3 DNA reads TGTGCCACCAGTGATCCCCGACTAATAACAGATACGCAGTATTTT. Translation gives CATSDPRLITDTQYF.

V usage is TRBV19 and J usage is TRBJ2-2; TRBD2 aligns across 8 bases. Germline V gene sequence: CDR1 LNHDA, CDR2 SQIVND (reference sequence). This CDR3 comprises 16 residues. Trimming took 9 bases from V and 0 from J; bases not matched to a gene: 9. Here the CDR3 reads CASHIAGNTNTGELFF. The CDR3 nucleotides are TGTGCCAGCCATATAGCGGGGAACACGAACACCGGGGAGCTGTTTTTT.

The genes are TRBV9 and TRBJ1-3, with D possibly being TRBD1 (6 bases). CDR1 is SGDLS, CDR2 YYNGEE, per germline. The CDR3 is made up of 15 amino acids. Trimming removed 2 bases at V and 0 bases at J, with 9 bases between. As DNA, the CDR3 is TGTGCCAGCAGCGTCTCAGGGGCCTCTGGAAACACCATATATTTT. Protein product: CASSVSGASGNTIYF.

This rearrangement joins TRBV5-3 to TRBJ1-5; D is unclear. TRBV5-3 is annotated as an ORF whose role is uncertain. The CDR3 is 13 amino acids. Deletions cut 6 bases from V and 8 bases from J, with 15 bases between. DNA for the CDR3: TGTGCCAGAATGGCGGGCGGGTCGGAGCCCCAGCATTTT. Translating gives CARMAGGSEPQHF.

The chain has TRBV28 and TRBJ1-1; no clear D. The CDR3 has 12 amino acids. Germline assignment: CDR1 MDHEN and CDR2 SYDVKM. Trimming removed 5 bases at V and 10 bases at J, with 14 bases between. The CDR3 DNA sequence: TGTGCCAGCAGTCCCACGCGCCCCCGAGCTTTCTTT. Translated, it gives CASSPTRPRAFF.

This clone was observed once. J is TRBJ2-5 and V is TRBV5-1; 11 bases match TRBD2. J lost 5 bases, V lost 0 bases, and 6 bases had no gene match. Germline CDR1 and CDR2: SGHRS and YFSETQ. The CDR3 length is 16 residues. CDR3 sequence (DNA): TGCGCCAGCAGCTTGGCCACTAGCGGGAGATGGGAGACCCAGTACTTC. As protein: CASSLATSGRWETQYF.

V and J are TRBV28 and TRBJ2-3; possibly TRBD2 for D (5 bases). Per germline, CDR1 MDHEN and CDR2 SYDVKM. V gave up 2 bases and J gave up 1 base, with 10 bases separating them. The CDR3 runs to 15 residues. DNA of the CDR3: TGTGCCAGCAGTTTACGGGGTGGGCGCACAGATACGCAGTATTTT. It is translated as CASSLRGGRTDTQYF.

The chain employs TRBV7-9 and TRBJ1-1, with TRBD1 identical over 9 bases. V lost 2 bases and J lost 4; bases outside the gene matches: 5. CDR1 is SEHNR and CDR2 is FQNEAQ in the germline V gene (reference sequence). This CDR3 spans 15 amino acids. The CDR3 bases are TGTGCCAGCAGCTTACAGGGACAGGGAGCCACTGAAGCTTTCTTT. Encoded protein: CASSLQGQGATEAFF.

The chain uses TRBV3-1 (or the pseudogene TRBV3-2) and TRBJ2-1, with a weak D call TRBD1 (5 bases). The CDR3 loop spans 16 amino acids. The V end lost 2 bases, the J end lost 0 bases, and 11 bases lay between the germline ends. From germline, CDR1 is LGHDT and CDR2 YNNKEL (reference sequence). The CDR3 DNA sequence: TGTGCCAGCAGCCAATCCCTACAGGTCTCCTACAATGAGCAGTTCTTC. Translating gives CASSQSLQVSYNEQFF.

This chain links TRBV5-1 with TRBJ2-7; 8 bases agree with TRBD2. CDR3 size: 15 residues. The junction had 8 bases not matched to a gene; V was cut back by 0 bases and J by 6 bases. Germline CDR1 and CDR2: SGHRS and YFSETQ. The CDR3 sequence: CASSLGSAGASEQYF. DNA for the CDR3: TGCGCCAGCAGCTTGGGTTCAGCGGGAGCATCCGAGCAGTACTTC.

The genes are TRBV6-5 and TRBJ2-7, with a possible D match to TRBD1 (6 bases). The CDR3 has 15 amino acids. V lost 5 bases and J 6 bases, leaving 20 bases between the germline ends. The germline V gene has CDR1 MNHEY and CDR2 SVGAGI. CDR3 DNA: TGTGCCAGCAGTACCGGGACACCTAAGTCGGGCGAGCAGTACTTC. This gives the protein CASSTGTPKSGEQYF.

V gene TRBV2 combines with J gene TRBJ1-1, with D possibly TRBD1 on 6 matching bases. Trimming shortened V by 6 bases and J by 0 bases, and 14 bases separated the two germline ends. Germline assignment: CDR1 SNHLY and CDR2 FYNNEI. The CDR3 contains 15 residues. Here the CDR3 reads CASSADRYMNTEAFF. For the CDR3, the DNA is TGTGCCAGCAGCGCCGACAGGTACATGAACACTGAAGCTTTCTTT.

This clone came up a few times. This chain links TRBV7-4 with TRBJ2-7; weak D call: TRBD2 (7 bases). The CDR3 contains 14 residues. Germline CDR1 SGHVT, CDR2 SQSDAQ. The ends were cut back, 2 bases at V and 4 bases at J, with 12 bases in the middle. The CDR3: CASSLRGGRYEQYF. The CDR3, as DNA: TGTGCCAGCAGCTTAAGGGGGGGCAGATACGAGCAGTACTTC.

The chain links TRBV18 to TRBJ2-7; possible D gene TRBD1, 5 bases. The CDR3 extends over 13 amino acids. Per germline, CDR1 KGHSH and CDR2 LQKENI. V dropped 3 bases and J dropped 2 bases, with 8 bases sitting between them. CDR3 coding DNA: TGTGCCAGCTCACCGACAGCGACCTACGAGCAGTACTTC. This translates into CASSPTATYEQYF.

The chain joins TRBV20-1 to TRBJ1-2; D ambiguous. Per germline, CDR1 DFQATT and CDR2 SNEGSKA (reference sequence). The CDR3 totals 11 residues. Trimming took 6 bases from V and 8 from J, leaving 13 bases between them. The CDR3: CSALTPIGYTF. CDR3 sequence (DNA): TGCAGTGCCCTAACCCCGATAGGCTACACCTTC.

The chain employs TRBV19 and TRBJ1-5, with D perhaps matching TRBD1 (5 bases). CDR1 and CDR2 (germline): LNHDA, SQIVND (reference sequence). The V end was cut by 5 bases, the J end by 1 base, with 15 bases between. CDR3 length: 16 residues. The CDR3 DNA sequence: TGTGCCAGTAGTTCAAATCGGGCAGGGAGCAATCAGCCCCAGCATTTT. It specifies CASSSNRAGSNQPQHF.

This clone was seen a few times. The V and J genes are TRBV16 and TRBJ2-7, with D possibly matching TRBD2 (6 bases). The germline CDR1 and CDR2 sequences are KGHSY and FQNENV. The CDR3 has 12 amino acids. V lost 1 base to trimming and J lost 9 bases, with 10 bases between them. This CDR3 is CASSQFRLGQYF. The CDR3 DNA reads TGTGCCAGCAGCCAATTCAGACTAGGGCAGTACTTC.

The genes are TRBV4-1 and TRBJ2-1; tentative D call: TRBD2 (5 bases). The CDR3 spans 15 residues. Germline V gives CDR1 MGHRA, CDR2 YSYEKL. The germline V and J ends were trimmed by 0 bases and 4 bases, with 10 bases remaining between them. CDR3 in amino acids: CASSQDGGGYNEQFF. Written as DNA, the CDR3 is TGCGCCAGCAGCCAAGACGGAGGTGGGTACAATGAGCAGTTCTTC.

This chain connects TRBV6-5 to TRBJ2-5; D is possibly TRBD1 (7 bases). Looked up from germline, CDR1 is MNHEY and CDR2 is SVGAGI. The CDR3 contains 14 residues. V was cut by 5 bases and J by 4 bases, with 14 bases left in between. CDR3 loop: CASSRQGGLETQYF. The CDR3 nucleotides are TGTGCCAGCAGTCGCCAGGGGGGTTTAGAGACCCAGTACTTC.

This clone has only a few counts. The chain employs TRBV7-2 and TRBJ2-1; D is unresolved. The CDR3 length is 15 residues. Per germline, CDR1 SGHTA and CDR2 FQGNSA. The germline V and J ends were trimmed by 5 bases and 4 bases, with 15 bases remaining between them. The DNA for the CDR3 is TGTGCCAGCAGCGGAAGTCCGGGTCGTTACAATGAGCAGTTCTTC. Residues: CASSGSPGRYNEQFF.

This clone was detected a few times. The chain recombines TRBV28 with TRBJ1-2, with TRBD1 matching 8 bases. The germline gives CDR1 MDHEN, CDR2 SYDVKM. The CDR3 consists of 17 residues. The V and J ends lost 4 bases and 0 bases, in that order; junction bases with no gene match: 10. This chain's CDR3 is CASSSGGVDRANYGYTF. In nucleotides, the CDR3 is TGTGCCAGCAGTTCCGGGGGAGTGGACAGGGCTAACTATGGCTACACCTTC.

This clone is a singleton in its sample. The chain combines TRBV18 with TRBJ1-1; D uncertain. The V gene lost 2 bases and the J gene lost 4 bases, with 14 bases spanning the gap. CDR3 length: 15 residues. Germline lookup yields CDR1 KGHSH and CDR2 LQKENI. The CDR3 DNA sequence: TGTGCCAGCTCACCAGGGCTGATGACGTTCACTGAAGCTTTCTTT. It is translated as CASSPGLMTFTEAFF.

V usage is TRBV25-1 and J usage is TRBJ1-2; 7 nucleotides agree with TRBD1. Germline CDR1 reads MGHDK; CDR2 reads SYGVNS. V lost 5 bases and J lost 4; bases outside the gene matches: 4. CDR3 length: 13 residues. CDR3 in DNA: TGTGCCAGCAGTCCCGCAGGGGGCTATGGCTACACCTTC. This gives the protein CASSPAGGYGYTF.

The rearrangement links TRBV2 to TRBJ2-1; no clear D gene. CDR1 SNHLY and CDR2 FYNNEI come from the germline V gene. V lost 1 base and J 5 bases, leaving 24 bases between the germline ends. The CDR3 extends over 19 amino acids. CDR3 bases: TGTGCCAGCAGTGAAGATCCCCGAAGACCCTGGCGGTTGAACAATGAGCAGTTCTTC. Protein sequence: CASSEDPRRPWRLNNEQFF.

This clone appeared a single time. CDR3 sequence: CASSPAGQNYGYTF. The CDR3 DNA reads as TGCGCCAGCAGCCCGGCGGGGCAGAACTATGGCTACACCTTC. V is TRBV4-1 and J is TRBJ1-2; a weak D match, TRBD1 (5 bases). Trimming left V 4 bases short and J 2 bases short, with 11 bases between. This CDR3 is 14 amino acids long. The germline CDR1 and CDR2 sequences are MGHRA and YSYEKL.

This chain joins TRBV15 and TRBJ2-7; D gene uncertain. Germline V gene sequence: CDR1 LNHNV, CDR2 YYDKDF (reference sequence). The CDR3 is 13 amino acids. The V and J ends lost 0 bases and 6 bases respectively, with 9 bases between them. CDR3: CATSRDRVSEQYF. In DNA form, the CDR3 reads TGTGCCACCAGCAGAGATCGAGTAAGCGAGCAGTACTTC.

The chain recombines TRBV9 with TRBJ1-3, with 11 bases that match TRBD1. V was clipped by 2 bases and J by 8 bases; unmatched bases: 12. The CDR3 runs to 17 residues. Per the germline V gene, CDR1 is SGDLS and CDR2 is YYNGEE. DNA for the CDR3: TGTGCCAGCAGCGTCCGGGTCTGGACAGGGGGCCGGGACACCATATATTTT. Residues: CASSVRVWTGGRDTIYF.

A single count supports this clone. This chain links TRBV3-1 (or the pseudogene TRBV3-2) with TRBJ2-3, with 12 bases that match TRBD1. Per germline, CDR1 LGHDT and CDR2 YNNKEL (reference sequence). The CDR3 is made up of 17 amino acids. The V gene end was trimmed by 2 bases and the J gene end by 0 bases; junction bases not matched to a gene: 3. CDR3 bases: TGTGCCAGCAGCCAAAGGGACAGGGGGCTTAGCACAGATACGCAGTATTTT. It yields the protein CASSQRDRGLSTDTQYF.

The rearrangement joins TRBV28 to TRBJ2-7; 9 positions match TRBD2. The J segment lost 4 bases and the V segment lost 6 bases, leaving 10 bases of the junction unmatched. This CDR3 comprises 15 residues. In germline, CDR1 is MDHEN, CDR2 SYDVKM. The CDR3: CASRKSTGLAYEQYF. In nucleotides, the CDR3 is TGTGCCAGCAGGAAAAGTACGGGACTAGCATACGAGCAGTACTTC.

This chain uses TRBV19 with TRBJ1-4; TRBD1 aligns across 7 bases. The CDR3 runs 16 residues. Germline CDR1 and CDR2: LNHDA and SQIVND (reference sequence). V dropped 6 bases and J dropped 5; count of bases not matched to a gene: 12. Written as DNA, the CDR3 is TGTGCCAGTAGCCTGGGACCGGGACAGCTAAATGAAAAACTGTTTTTT. Its protein is CASSLGPGQLNEKLFF.

This clone has just one count. A read error may account for a junction end that differs from germline. This chain connects TRBV11-2 to TRBJ2-7; TRBD2 agrees at 7 bases. The CDR3 is 14 residues long. The germline gives CDR1 SGHAT, CDR2 FQNNGV. The CDR3 bases are TGTGCCAGCAGATTAGGCGGGAGCCCCTACGAGCAGTACTTC. This encodes CASRLGGSPYEQYF.

This chain links TRBV10-1 with TRBJ2-3; D might be TRBD2 (6 bases). V was clipped by 5 bases and J by 3 bases, with 12 bases between them. The germline gives CDR1 WNHNN, CDR2 SYGVQD (reference sequence). The CDR3 extends over 14 amino acids. The CDR3 sequence: CASSRDSRTDTQYF. The CDR3, as DNA: TGCGCCAGCAGTCGGGACTCCAGAACAGATACGCAGTATTTT.